Sequencing of this T cell receptor beta chain was carried out in a study of blood T cell repertoires in COVID-19. Study summary: There were acute and convalescent COVID-19 samples, and they came from the United States, Italy and Spain.

In the study's own analysis: Reference gene primer amplification yielded estimated nucleated cell counts. Sequenced by immunoSEQ multiplex PCR; TCRdb stores in-frame clones only, minus some. The V and J calls and clone size were taken over from that table, and D and trimming were inferred from the DNA. The sample contains 200,000 to 250,000 clones, roughly 86% of which appear only once. This clone has a single count. Trimming stripped 4 bases from V and 6 bases from J, with 11 bases between. The CDR3 is 13 residues long. Per the germline V gene, CDR1 is SGHRS and CDR2 is YFSETQ. The age range of participants was 18 to 89 years, with residence in more than 20 US areas.

Sequencing was carried out using PBMCs or T cells enriched from blood (not recorded which). The source of this sequence is a woman under 40 with acute COVID-19. The chain carries TRBV5-1 and TRBJ1-5; the D is unclear. The CDR3 DNA is TGCGCCAGCAGCCCGCGGGGAGGTCAGCCCCAGCATTTT. Its translation is CASSPRGGQPQHF.